Each of the 19 T cell receptor beta chains below was sequenced from the same sample in a study of OX40 agonist ivuxolimab in advanced cancers. Some clones are missing from TCRdb's copy, which holds only in-frame ones; the method was immunoSEQ multiplex PCR. The sample yields roughly 77,000 clones, less than 85% seen once. Material: CD4+ or CD8+ T cells sorted from blood, obtained in a trial of the OX40 agonist ivuxolimab. Every receptor here comes from an adult with an advanced solid tumor such as melanoma, head and neck, liver or kidney cancer.

The chain is built from TRBV9 and TRBJ1-2; D remains ambiguous. CDR1 and CDR2 from the germline V gene are SGDLS and YYNGEE. The CDR3 loop spans 13 amino acids. The V end lost 1 base, the J end lost 6 bases, and 10 bases lay between the germline ends. CDR3 sequence: CASSVSVRHGYTF. The CDR3 DNA is TGTGCCAGCAGCGTATCGGTAAGGCATGGCTACACCTTC.

This rearrangement joins TRBV29-1 to TRBJ2-3, with D possibly matching TRBD2 (5 bases). Trimming removed 4 bases from V and 2 bases from J, with 10 bases in between. Germline V gives CDR1 SQVTM, CDR2 ANQGSEA. The CDR3 extends over 13 amino acids. CDR3 in DNA: TGCAGCGTTGCCAGCGGAGACACAGATACGCAGTATTTT. Its protein product is CSVASGDTDTQYF.

The chain recombines TRBV7-9 with TRBJ1-1, with D possibly matching TRBD1 (5 bases). The CDR3 is 14 residues long. The germline V and J ends were trimmed by 5 bases and 11 bases, with 21 bases remaining between them. Germline V gene lookup returns CDR1 SEHNR and CDR2 FQNEAQ (reference sequence). In DNA form, the CDR3 reads TGTGCCAGCAGCCCAGGGCAGACCAGGCACGTGGCTTTCTTT. Residues: CASSPGQTRHVAFF.

The J gene is TRBJ1-5, the V gene TRBV6-6; unclear D gene. The CDR3 runs to 16 residues. Trimming took off 0 bases at V and 4 bases at J, with 13 bases between the two ends. In germline, CDR1 is MNHNY, CDR2 SVGAGI (reference sequence). CDR3 nucleotides: TGTGCCAGCAGTTACTCGATTTGGCAGAAAAATCAGCCCCAGCATTTT. This translates into CASSYSIWQKNQPQHF.

CDR3 region: CASARSSGELEQFF. In DNA form, the CDR3 reads TGCGCCAGCGCCCGATCTAGCGGAGAGTTAGAGCAGTTCTTC. V usage is TRBV5-1 and J usage is TRBJ2-1; 7 bases are shared with TRBD2. The CDR3 totals 14 residues. Per germline, CDR1 SGHRS and CDR2 YFSETQ. V was pared by 7 bases and J by 10 bases, with 14 bases of the junction left unmatched.

This clone was detected a few times. The chain joins TRBV30 to TRBJ1-2, with TRBD1 matching over 7 bases. The CDR3 contains 16 residues. CDR1 is GTSNPN, CDR2 SVGIG, per germline (reference sequence). Losses at the gene ends were 0 bases for V and 4 bases for J; bases not matched to a gene: 11. The CDR3 is CAWSVGLSTGRYGYTF. The CDR3 DNA sequence: TGTGCCTGGAGTGTGGGCCTGTCGACAGGGCGCTATGGCTACACCTTC.

The chain employs TRBV5-6 and TRBJ2-7; possible D gene TRBD1, 6 bases. Trimming stripped 4 bases from V and 6 bases from J, with 14 bases between. Germline V gene data show CDR1 as SGHDT and CDR2 as YYEEEE. This CDR3 spans 13 amino acids. CDR3 sequence: CASSRPTGREQYF. CDR3 nucleotides: TGTGCCAGCAGCCGACCTACAGGGCGCGAGCAGTACTTC.

The chain uses TRBV5-6 and TRBJ2-3; 10 bases line up with TRBD1. Germline CDR1 and CDR2: SGHDT and YYEEEE. The CDR3 extends over 14 amino acids. The ends lost 4 bases at V and 6 bases at J; junction bases unmatched: 5. CDR3 in amino acids: CASSPGQGRDTQYF. As DNA, the CDR3 is TGTGCCAGCAGCCCGGGACAGGGGAGGGATACGCAGTATTTT.

The DNA of the CDR3 is TGTGCCAGCTCACCCGGGACAGACCGTTACGAGCAGTACTTC. Its translation is CASSPGTDRYEQYF. The rearrangement joins TRBV18 to TRBJ2-7; 7 nucleotides line up with TRBD1. Germline CDR1 reads KGHSH; CDR2 reads LQKENI. CDR3 length: 14 amino acids. Trimming removed 3 bases from V and 4 bases from J; junction bases left unmatched: 6.

This clone was counted only a few times. This rearrangement joins TRBV29-1 to TRBJ2-3; TRBD2 is a possible D gene (6 bases). Germline values: CDR1 SQVTM, CDR2 ANQGSEA. Trimming pared 4 bases from V and 2 bases from J, leaving 16 bases between. The CDR3 is 15 amino acids. The CDR3 here is CSVVWLARTTDTQYF. The CDR3, as DNA: TGCAGCGTTGTTTGGCTAGCGAGAACCACAGATACGCAGTATTTT.

The J gene is TRBJ2-5, the V gene TRBV6-1, with D perhaps given as TRBD1 or TRBD2 (7 bases each). Germline V lookup: CDR1 MNHNS, CDR2 SASEGT. There are 14 residues in the CDR3. V lost 5 bases and J lost 5, with 15 bases in between. CDR3 sequence (DNA): TGTGCCAGCAGTCCAGGGGGGGGCCGGGAGACCCAGTACTTC. Amino acids: CASSPGGGRETQYF.

V is TRBV27 and J is TRBJ1-1; weak D call: TRBD1 (6 bases). CDR1 is MNHEY and CDR2 is SMNVEV in the germline V gene (reference sequence). The CDR3 is made up of 15 amino acids. The V end lost 6 bases, the J end lost 3 bases, and 17 bases lay between the germline ends. Here the CDR3 DNA reads TGTGCCAGCAGAGCCAGCACGGGGGGCCACACTGAAGCTTTCTTT. Its protein product is CASRASTGGHTEAFF.

The chain is built from TRBV5-1 and TRBJ2-5; TRBD1 aligns across 9 bases. The ends lost 4 bases at V and 5 bases at J; junction bases unmatched: 6. CDR1 SGHRS and CDR2 YFSETQ come from the germline V gene. The CDR3 is 14 residues long. CDR3 sequence (DNA): TGCGCCAGCAGCGCGGACAGGGGAGGGGAGACCCAGTACTTC. Its protein is CASSADRGGETQYF.

This chain links TRBV5-1 with TRBJ2-2, with D perhaps matching TRBD1 (5 bases). Between the trimmed V and J ends, which lost 9 bases and 2 bases, there was a span of 14 bases. Per germline, CDR1 SGHRS and CDR2 YFSETQ. This CDR3 has 14 residues. This chain's CDR3 is CATCFQGNTGELFF. CDR3 bases: TGCGCCACCTGTTTCCAGGGCAACACCGGGGAGCTGTTTTTT.

There are a few counts of this clone. The V gene is TRBV27, the J gene TRBJ2-6; D is unclear. Trimming cost V 6 bases and J 0 bases, with 21 bases left between them. Germline V gives CDR1 MNHEY, CDR2 SMNVEV (reference sequence). The CDR3 is 19 residues long. The CDR3 DNA follows: TGTGCCAGCAGCCCGGTAAATGGGCTAGATAACTCTGGGGCCAACGTCCTGACTTTC. This translates into CASSPVNGLDNSGANVLTF.

CDR3 loop: CASSLVLGQGSTEAFF. The CDR3 region has the DNA TGTGCCAGCAGTCTCGTCCTGGGACAGGGAAGCACTGAAGCTTTCTTT. V and J are TRBV27 and TRBJ1-1; the match to TRBD1 covers 9 bases. V lost 5 bases, J lost 4 bases, and 11 bases stayed unmatched. Looked up from germline, CDR1 is MNHEY and CDR2 is SMNVEV (reference sequence). The CDR3 extends over 16 amino acids.

The J gene is TRBJ2-5, the V gene TRBV10-3, with D unresolved. The J call may be wrong; the DNA end is better matched by TRBJ2-7. This CDR3 comprises 13 residues. Germline V CDR1 and CDR2: ENHRY, SYGVKD. CDR3 sequence reads: CAISGAGVYEQYF. For the CDR3, the DNA is TGTGCCATCAGTGGGGCTGGAGTCTACGAGCAGTACTTC.

The rearrangement uses TRBV7-3 and TRBJ2-3; 8 nucleotides match TRBD2. The CDR3 is 15 amino acids. The junction had 9 bases not matched to a gene; V was cut back by 4 bases and J by 6 bases. Per germline, CDR1 SGHTA and CDR2 FQGTGA. The CDR3 loop reads CASSYGAGEFDTQYF. DNA for the CDR3: TGTGCCAGCAGCTACGGAGCGGGAGAATTCGATACGCAGTATTTT.

This clone appeared a single time. The chain uses TRBV28 and TRBJ2-3; TRBD1 aligns across 9 bases. CDR1 is MDHEN, CDR2 SYDVKM, per germline. This CDR3 has 16 amino acids. J lost 2 bases, V lost 5 bases, and 8 bases had no gene match. CDR3 in amino acids: CASSIQGAPPTDTQYF. The CDR3 DNA follows: TGTGCCAGCAGTATACAGGGGGCCCCCCCCACAGATACGCAGTATTTT.